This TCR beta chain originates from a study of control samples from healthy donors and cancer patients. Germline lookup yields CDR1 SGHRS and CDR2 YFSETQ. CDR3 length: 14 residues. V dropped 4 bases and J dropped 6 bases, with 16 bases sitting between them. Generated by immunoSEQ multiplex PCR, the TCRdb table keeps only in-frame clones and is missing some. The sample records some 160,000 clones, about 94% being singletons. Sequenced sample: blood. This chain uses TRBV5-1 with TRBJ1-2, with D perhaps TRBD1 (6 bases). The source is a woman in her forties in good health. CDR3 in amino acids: CASSQGTAKNGYTF. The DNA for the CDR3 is TGCGCCAGCAGCCAGGGGACCGCGAAAAATGGCTACACCTTC.